Listed below are T cell receptor beta chains from one sample, sequenced in a study of spatial heterogeneity in lung cancer. TCRdb reprocessed the 5' RACE reads via MiXCR and lists one record per CDR3 protein. The sample lists fewer than 15,000 distinct CDR3 sequences; roughly 5.4% were seen once. The material was lung tumor tissue, obtained at surgery. These receptors were taken from a female donor with early-stage non-small cell lung cancer. Each CDR3 is given with its conserved first and last residue. A D gene is named only where the DNA matches it firmly. Clone size, where shown, is once, few, many, or a class for clones that have expanded.

abundance	v_gene	d_gene	j_gene	CDR3nt	CDR3aa
many	TRBV6-1	-	TRBJ1-1	TGTGCCAGCAGTGAAATGGGGATCTCGGATTATGCGGGAGCTTTCTTT	CASSEMGISDYAGAFF
many	TRBV5-1	-	TRBJ2-6	TGCGCCAGCAGCTTGGTACAACTCTCTGGGGCCAACGTCCTGACTTTC	CASSLVQLSGANVLTF
medium-sized	TRBV5-1	TRBD1	TRBJ2-7	TGCGCCAGCAGCTTGGAGGCAGGGGGTTCCTACGAGCAGTACTTC	CASSLEAGGSYEQYF
many	TRBV28	TRBD2	TRBJ2-1	TGTGCCAGCACCACGGTACTAGCGAACAATGAGCAGTTCTTC	CASTTVLANNEQFF
many	TRBV4-1	TRBD1	TRBJ2-5	TGCGCCAGCAGCCAAGAGGACAGGGGGATAGAGACCCAGTACTTC	CASSQEDRGIETQYF
medium-sized	TRBV7-2	-	TRBJ1-1	TGTGCCAGCAGCTTATCGTTGAACACTGAAGCTTTCTTT	CASSLSLNTEAFF
-	TRBV6-2/TRBV6-3	TRBD1	TRBJ2-4	TGTGCCAGCAGTATGGGACAGAAAAACATTCAGTACTTC	CASSMGQKNIQYF
-	TRBV6-5	-	TRBJ2-5	TGTGCCAGCAGTTACGACCAGGGGATGGCAGAGACCCAGTACTTC	CASSYDQGMAETQYF
many	TRBV7-9	TRBD1	TRBJ1-1	TGTGCCACCGGACAGGGTCCGGCTGAAGCTTTCTTT	CATGQGPAEAFF
many	TRBV20-1	-	TRBJ1-5	TGCAGTGCCCGGGGGTTCCCGGGGGCAGGGGATAGCAATCAGCCCCAGCATTTT	CSARGFPGAGDSNQPQHF
many	TRBV24-1	-	TRBJ2-3	TGTGCCACCAGTGATCACAGATTTAGCACAGATACGCAGTATTTT	CATSDHRFSTDTQYF
many	TRBV20-1	TRBD1	TRBJ1-5	TGCAGTGCTAGTCGGACAGGGTTTTTGGAGCAGCCCCAGCATTTT	CSASRTGFLEQPQHF
many	TRBV7-2	TRBD1	TRBJ2-6	TGTGCCAGCACCTTTAGGGGGGCAGGGGGCGCTTCTGGGGCCAACGTCCTGACTTTC	CASTFRGAGGASGANVLTF
many	TRBV7-2	-	TRBJ2-1	TGTGCCAGCAGCTTAGAGGTGCGGGGGCCCTACAATGAGCAGTTCTTC	CASSLEVRGPYNEQFF
many	TRBV7-2	TRBD2	TRBJ2-3	TGTGCCAGCAGTCGGACTAGCAATTGGGGAGATACGCAGTATTTT	CASSRTSNWGDTQYF
many	TRBV28	-	TRBJ2-7	TGTGCCAGCAGTTTGGAAGGAAATGCGGGACCCCGGCACTTC	CASSLEGNAGPRHF
many	TRBV12-5	-	TRBJ1-3	TGTGCTAGTGGTTTGGTAGGAAACACCATATATTTT	CASGLVGNTIYF
many	TRBV7-2	-	TRBJ2-7	TGTGCCAGCAGCTTAGCGGTAGTTAATTACGAGCAGTACTTC	CASSLAVVNYEQYF
many	TRBV7-2	-	TRBJ1-6	TGTGCCAGCAGCTTAGGGTCCCCGGGGGATAATTCACCCCTCCACTTT	CASSLGSPGDNSPLHF
many	TRBV30	-	TRBJ1-2	TGTGCCTGGAGGGGAGACGGAAACTATGGCTACACCTTC	CAWRGDGNYGYTF
many	TRBV11-2	-	TRBJ2-3	TGTGCCAGCAGCAACCTGGGATCAGATACGCAGTATTTT	CASSNLGSDTQYF
medium-sized	TRBV7-8	-	TRBJ2-1	TGTGCCAGCAGCTCGCGGTCCTACAATGAGCAGTTCTTC	CASSSRSYNEQFF
many	TRBV5-1	-	TRBJ1-5	TGCGCCAGCAGCGAGACAGGCAATCAGCCCCAGCATTTT	CASSETGNQPQHF
few	TRBV12-3/TRBV12-4	-	TRBJ2-2	TGTGCCAGCCGAGGCGGGGAGCTGTTTTTT	CASRGGELFF
many	TRBV5-1	TRBD1	TRBJ1-2	TGCGCCAGCAGCTCAAACAGGGGAGACTACACCTTC	CASSSNRGDYTF
many	TRBV6-1	-	TRBJ2-4	TGTGCCAGCAGTGAATGGACCCGGATTCAGTACTTC	CASSEWTRIQYF
many	TRBV6-2/TRBV6-3	-	TRBJ2-7	TGTGCCAGCAGTCTACAGGGATACGAGCAGTACTTC	CASSLQGYEQYF
many	TRBV30	TRBD1	TRBJ1-5	TGTGCCTGGAGTTTGGGACAGGGGAACCAGCCCCAGCATTTT	CAWSLGQGNQPQHF
many	TRBV23-1	-	TRBJ1-2	TGCGCCAGCAGTCAACTGACCAACTCGACCATGGGCTATGGCTACACCTTC	CASSQLTNSTMGYGYTF
many	TRBV20-1	-	TRBJ2-3	TGCAGTGCCCTTGCAGGAAGAGATACGCAGTATTTT	CSALAGRDTQYF
many	TRBV5-4	-	TRBJ2-3	TGTGCCAGCAGCAGCCCTAGCACAGATACGCAGTATTTT	CASSSPSTDTQYF
many	TRBV5-1	TRBD1	TRBJ2-5	TGCGCCAGCAGCTTGGGTTGGACAGGGAAAGGGGAGACCCAGTACTTC	CASSLGWTGKGETQYF
-	TRBV29-1	-	TRBJ1-3	TGCAGCGCTGAAAGGTGGACAAGAAACTCCATATATTTT	CSAERWTRNSIYF
many	TRBV28	-	TRBJ2-7	TGTGCCAGCAGTTTTCCCCGTGGGGACGAGCAGTACTTC	CASSFPRGDEQYF
many	TRBV20-1	-	TRBJ1-2	TGCAGTGGAAGGGTTGGGGGCAGGGTAAAAGGCTACACCTTC	CSGRVGGRVKGYTF
many	TRBV4-2	-	TRBJ2-7	TGTGCCAGCAGCCAAGATATCGGTTACGTTAAAGACGAGCAGTACTTC	CASSQDIGYVKDEQYF
many	TRBV6-5	TRBD1	TRBJ1-5	TGTGCCAGCAGGCCTACAGGGGGCAATCAGCCCCAGCATTTT	CASRPTGGNQPQHF
medium-sized	TRBV6-5	-	TRBJ2-7	TGTGCCAGCAGTGCCCGGAGGGGAGGTCGGACCTACGAGCAGTACTTC	CASSARRGGRTYEQYF
many	TRBV7-9	TRBD2	TRBJ2-7	TGTGCCAGCGGCCGGCTAGCGGGGATCGAGCAGTACTTC	CASGRLAGIEQYF